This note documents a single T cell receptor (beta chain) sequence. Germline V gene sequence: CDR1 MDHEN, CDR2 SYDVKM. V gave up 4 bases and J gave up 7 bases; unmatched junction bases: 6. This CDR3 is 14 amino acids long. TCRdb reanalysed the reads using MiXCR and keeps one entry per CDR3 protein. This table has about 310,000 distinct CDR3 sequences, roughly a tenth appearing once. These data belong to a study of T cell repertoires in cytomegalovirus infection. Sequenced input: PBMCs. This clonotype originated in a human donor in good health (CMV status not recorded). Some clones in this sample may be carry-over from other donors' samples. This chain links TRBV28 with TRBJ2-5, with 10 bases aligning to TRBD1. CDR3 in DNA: TGTGCCAGCAGTTGGGGCGGACAGGGGGTGACCCAGTACTTC. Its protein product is CASSWGGQGVTQYF.